Each of the 23 T cell receptor beta chains below was sequenced from the same sample in a study of T cells after yellow fever vaccination (dated by TCRdb to about 2019). Library creation used 5' RACE. Instrument on record: Illumina HiSeq 2500. TCRdb redid the processing of the public reads, applying fastp at Q25 and MiXCR, and retained in-frame beta chains. Merged by CDR3 protein, the rows form single entries marked with the most common genes and DNA. This sample gives around 350,000 distinct CDR3 sequences in total; more than 9% of them show up just once. Around 19% of the sample is taken by the ten largest. Reading the label with the study, this specimen's treatment or condition is: live attenuated yellow fever vaccine strain. Sequences were derived from PBMCs, sampled on the day of the first yellow fever vaccination. These receptors were taken from a man aged 18 to 35 who received the YFV17D yellow fever vaccine.

In this sample, this clonotype turned up a few times. The chain recombines TRBV24-1 with TRBJ2-2; D assignment may be TRBD1 or TRBD2 (5 bases each). CDR1 and CDR2 (germline): KGHDR, SFDVKD. V lost 5 bases to trimming and J lost 3 bases, with 9 bases between them. There are 14 residues in the CDR3. The CDR3 loop reads CATSAGRDTGELFF. DNA for the CDR3: TGTGCCACCAGTGCAGGGCGGGACACCGGGGAGCTGTTTTTT.

This clonotype has ten or more counts. The rearrangement links TRBV5-5 to TRBJ2-5; D remains ambiguous. Germline V gene lookup returns CDR1 SGHKS and CDR2 YYEKEE (reference sequence). The V and J ends lost 2 bases and 0 bases respectively, with 8 bases between them. This CDR3 has 14 amino acids. Here the CDR3 reads CASSLEVYQETQYF. As DNA, the CDR3 is TGTGCCAGCAGCTTAGAAGTGTACCAAGAGACCCAGTACTTC.

This clonotype came up a few times. The rearrangement uses TRBV12-3 or TRBV12-4 and TRBJ1-2; TRBD1 is a possible D gene (6 bases). The V and J ends lost 4 bases and 7 bases respectively, with 13 bases between them. This CDR3 is built from 13 residues. CDR3 sequence: CASSYRQGTGYTF. The CDR3 nucleotides read TGTGCCAGCAGTTATCGGCAGGGGACTGGCTACACCTTC.

This clonotype has more than one count but fewer than ten. This chain joins TRBV5-1 and TRBJ2-7, with D possibly being TRBD2 (6 bases). Trimming took 0 bases from V and 6 from J, leaving 10 bases between them. The germline V gene encodes CDR1 SGHRS and CDR2 YFSETQ. CDR3 size: 13 residues. As DNA, the CDR3 is TGCGCCAGCAGCTTGGCCGGGGGTCCCGAGCAGTACGTC. It yields the protein CASSLAGGPEQYV.

This clonotype was observed a few times. This chain uses TRBV18 with TRBJ1-2; no reliable D call. This CDR3 has 15 amino acids. Trimming took 3 bases from V and 0 from J, leaving 11 bases between them. Germline CDR1 KGHSH, CDR2 LQKENI. The CDR3 bases are TGTGCCAGCTCACCTGGTAACGGAGCTAACTATGGCTACACCTTC. Residues: CASSPGNGANYGYTF.

Only a few counts were recorded for this clonotype. The V and J genes are TRBV20-1 and TRBJ2-6; 7 positions match TRBD1. Germline loops: CDR1 DFQATT, CDR2 SNEGSKA (reference sequence). The CDR3 is 14 amino acids. J gave up 2 bases and V 6 bases, and 4 bases lay outside the gene matches. The CDR3 DNA reads as TGCAGTGCGGGGCAGGGGGCTGGGGCCAACGTCCTGACTTTC. Amino acids: CSAGQGAGANVLTF.

The V call is TRBV5-1, the J call TRBJ1-4, with a tentative D call TRBD1 (5 bases). The V end lost 1 base, the J end lost 4 bases, and 14 bases lay between the germline ends. Germline V CDR1 and CDR2: SGHRS, YFSETQ. The CDR3 extends over 16 amino acids. The CDR3 DNA is TGCGCCAGCAGCTTGTCGAGCACAGGAATTAATGAAAAACTGTTTTTT. Its translation is CASSLSSTGINEKLFF.

The V and J genes are TRBV4-1 and TRBJ2-3; no firm D call. Per germline, CDR1 MGHRA and CDR2 YSYEKL. The V and J ends lost 0 bases and 2 bases respectively, with 18 bases between them. The CDR3 runs 18 residues. CDR3 DNA: TGCGCCAGCAGCCAAGATCCTCCCAGACTGGCTCACACAGATACGCAGTATTTT. Amino acids: CASSQDPPRLAHTDTQYF.

This clonotype was recorded a few times. This rearrangement joins TRBV5-4 to TRBJ2-7; a weak D match, TRBD1 (6 bases). CDR1 and CDR2 (germline): SGHNT, YYREEE (reference sequence). The ends were cut back, 2 bases at V and 4 bases at J, with 16 bases in the middle. This CDR3 has 15 amino acids. CDR3 sequence reads: CASSLMAGETYEQYV. The DNA for the CDR3 is TGTGCCAGCAGCTTAATGGCAGGGGAGACTTACGAGCAGTACGTC.

There are a few counts of this clonotype. The chain carries TRBV4-2 and TRBJ2-6, with 11 bases that match TRBD1. V was clipped by 2 bases and J by 2 bases; unmatched bases: 2. The germline gives CDR1 LGHNA, CDR2 YNFKEQ. This CDR3 is built from 17 residues. CDR3 coding DNA: TGTGCCAGCAGCCAACGGACAGGGGGCGCTGGGGCCAACGTCCTGACTTTC. This codes for CASSQRTGGAGANVLTF.

V usage is TRBV29-1 and J usage is TRBJ1-2, with D tentatively TRBD1 (5 bases). CDR3 length equals 14 residues. V lost 0 bases to trimming and J lost 4 bases, with 12 bases between them. Germline CDR1 SQVTM, CDR2 ANQGSEA. Here the CDR3 DNA reads TGCAGCGTTGAAGAGGAAGAGGGGCTCTATGGCTACACCTTC. Translating it yields CSVEEEEGLYGYTF.

A few counts support this clonotype. The chain links TRBV9 to TRBJ2-2; D gene unclear. The CDR3 length is 13 residues. Germline lookup yields CDR1 SGDLS and CDR2 YYNGEE. V shed 3 bases and J shed 2 bases, with 5 bases lying between them. CDR3 in DNA: TGTGCCAGCAGCGACTCCAACACCGGGGAGCTGTTTTTT. Translation gives CASSDSNTGELFF.

The chain combines TRBV12-3 or TRBV12-4 with TRBJ1-6; possible D gene TRBD1, 5 bases. The CDR3 totals 15 residues. V was shortened by 2 bases and J by 3 bases, with 8 bases between the two germline ends. The CDR3 protein is CASSLSDSYNSPLHF. CDR3 sequence (DNA): TGTGCCAGCAGTTTAAGTGACAGCTATAATTCACCCCTCCACTTT.

This clonotype was counted at least ten times. The CDR3 region is CASSPDRALLWFF. CDR3 bases: TGCGCCAGCAGCCCAGACAGGGCTCTATTATGGTTCTTC. This chain uses TRBV5-1 with TRBJ2-1; 7 bases agree with TRBD1. There are 13 residues in the CDR3. The V gene end was trimmed by 4 bases and the J gene end by 15 bases; junction bases not matched to a gene: 13. CDR1 is SGHRS and CDR2 is YFSETQ in the germline V gene. The full variable domain, its missing parts supplied by reference TRBV5-1 and TRBJ2-1, is KAGVTQTPRYLIKTRGQQVTLSCSPISGHRSVSWYQQTPGQGLQFLFEYFSETQRNKGNFPGRFSGRQFSNSRSEMNVSTLELGDSALYLCASSPDRALLWFFGPGTRLTVL.

The V gene is TRBV5-1, the J gene TRBJ1-2; possibly TRBD1 for D (5 bases). Germline-derived CDR1 and CDR2 are SGHRS and YFSETQ. This CDR3 is built from 13 residues. V lost 4 bases and J 2 bases, leaving 9 bases between the germline ends. As DNA, the CDR3 is TGCGCCAGCAGCACGGACACGAACTATGGCTACACCTTC. The encoded protein is CASSTDTNYGYTF.

This clonotype was detected ten times or more. The V and J genes are TRBV20-1 and TRBJ2-5, with 15 bases that match TRBD2. CDR3 length: 18 amino acids. Germline V gene sequence: CDR1 DFQATT, CDR2 SNEGSKA (reference sequence). Germline trimming cut 2 bases from V and 5 bases from J; bases unmatched to any gene: 12. The DNA for the CDR3 is TGCAGTGCTAGACTTCCCGGACTAGCGGGGGGGCCGGAGGAGACCCAGTACTTC. It is translated as CSARLPGLAGGPEETQYF.

CDR3 DNA sequence: TGTGCCATCAGTGACAGGGGGACTGAAGCTTTCTTT. Translation: CAISDRGTEAFF. The gene calls are TRBV10-3 and TRBJ1-1, with 7 bases aligning to TRBD1. J was trimmed by 5 bases and V by 3 bases; bases with no gene match: 0. This CDR3 spans 12 amino acids. The germline CDR1 and CDR2 sequences are ENHRY and SYGVKD.

The rearrangement links TRBV18 to TRBJ2-1, with no clear D. CDR3 length equals 15 residues. V lost 0 bases to trimming and J lost 2 bases, with 8 bases between them. The germline V gene encodes CDR1 KGHSH and CDR2 LQKENI. The CDR3 DNA reads TGTGCCAGCTCACCACCGGCATCGGCCTACAATGAGCAGTTCTTC. It encodes CASSPPASAYNEQFF.

The rearrangement joins TRBV20-1 to TRBJ1-3; unclear D gene. The CDR3 is 12 residues long. CDR1 and CDR2 from the germline V gene are DFQATT and SNEGSKA (reference sequence). The V gene lost 3 bases and the J gene lost 2 bases, with 5 bases spanning the gap. CDR3 coding DNA: TGCAGTGCTAGTCGGACTGGAAACACCATATATTTT. This codes for CSASRTGNTIYF.

This clonotype has only a few counts. The chain has TRBV7-8 and TRBJ2-2; D is possibly TRBD1 or TRBD2 (5 bases each). The V gene lost 0 bases and the J gene lost 0 bases, with 11 bases spanning the gap. This CDR3 is built from 17 residues. Looked up from germline, CDR1 is SGHVS and CDR2 is FQNEAQ. CDR3 residues: CASSLARGAPNTGELFF. CDR3 nucleotide sequence: TGTGCCAGCAGCTTAGCCCGGGGCGCACCGAACACCGGGGAGCTGTTTTTT.

The chain links TRBV3-1 to TRBJ1-4; 9 nucleotides agree with TRBD1. V was pared by 3 bases and J by 0 bases, with 2 bases of the junction left unmatched. CDR1 and CDR2 (germline): LGHDT, YNNKEL (reference sequence). The CDR3 totals 16 residues. The CDR3 is CASSHGDRATNEKLFF. The CDR3 DNA reads TGTGCCAGCAGCCATGGGGACAGGGCAACTAATGAAAAACTGTTTTTT.

V is TRBV5-1 and J is TRBJ2-5; possible D gene TRBD2, 6 bases. This CDR3 region has 15 residues. Trimming took off 3 bases at V and 4 bases at J, with 16 bases between the two ends. Germline V lookup: CDR1 SGHRS, CDR2 YFSETQ. This CDR3 reads CASSYGTAMLETQYF. The CDR3 coding sequence is TGCGCCAGCAGCTACGGGACTGCCATGCTAGAGACCCAGTACTTC.

This clonotype appeared a few times. V and J are TRBV2 and TRBJ1-6; D may be TRBD1 (5 bases). This CDR3 contains 15 residues. V shed 4 bases and J shed 9 bases, with 16 bases lying between them. Germline CDR1 reads SNHLY; CDR2 reads FYNNEI. The CDR3 is CASSAGESVSSPLHF. CDR3 coding DNA: TGTGCCAGCAGTGCGGGGGAATCAGTGAGTTCACCCCTCCACTTT.